The 5 T cell receptor beta chains listed next were all sequenced from one sample in a study of cytomegalovirus exposure and HLA in healthy donors. Both 60 Vbeta primers and 13 Jbeta primers went into the PCR. The data were produced by immunoSEQ multiplex PCR, yet TCRdb's version contains in-frame clones alone and is incomplete. Of under 200,000 clones in the sample, 75% were seen once. Sequencing was done on a sample of PBMCs. The receptors were gathered from a woman aged 50 to 65 in good health and CMV-seropositive.

This chain connects TRBV6-1 to TRBJ1-3; weak D call: TRBD1 (5 bases). The length of the CDR3 is 15 residues. Trimming removed 5 bases from V and 3 bases from J, with 14 bases in between. Per the germline V gene, CDR1 is MNHNS and CDR2 is SASEGT. CDR3 sequence reads: CASSLRQFSGNTIYF. The DNA of the CDR3 is TGTGCCAGCAGTCTACGACAGTTCAGTGGAAACACCATATATTTT.

V usage is TRBV7-8 and J usage is TRBJ2-3; 11 bases agree with TRBD2. Losses at the gene ends were 5 bases for V and 1 base for J; bases not matched to a gene: 5. The CDR3 runs 16 residues. From germline, CDR1 is SGHVS and CDR2 FQNEAQ. The CDR3 DNA reads TGTGCCAGCAGCCTGGGACTAGCGGAGGGCACAGATACGCAGTATTTT. Its translation: CASSLGLAEGTDTQYF.

The chain employs TRBV5-1 and TRBJ2-7; TRBD2 is a possible D gene (6 bases). Trimming cost V 2 bases and J 5 bases, with 32 bases left between them. The germline V gene encodes CDR1 SGHRS and CDR2 YFSETQ. The CDR3 length is 20 residues. DNA for the CDR3: TGCGCCAGCAGCTTTCACTCCACTGGGGGGACCAGCGGGTGGACGGACGAGCAGTACTTC. Protein: CASSFHSTGGTSGWTDEQYF.

This clone showed up just once. The V call is TRBV7-9, the J call TRBJ2-7, with D uncertain. V was shortened by 5 bases and J by 1 base, with 3 bases between the two germline ends. The CDR3 spans 11 residues. CDR1 is SEHNR and CDR2 is FQNEAQ in the germline V gene (reference sequence). Here the CDR3 reads CASSRSYEQYF. CDR3 in DNA: TGTGCCAGCAGCCGTTCCTACGAGCAGTACTTC. Looking up the rest from reference TRBV7-9 and TRBJ2-7 gives the full variable domain: DTGVSQNPRHKITKRGQNVTFRCDPISEHNRLYWYRQTLGQGPEFLTYFQNEAQLEKSRLLSDRFSAERPKGSFSTLEIQRTEQGDSAMYLCASSRSYEQYFGPGTRLTVT.

This clone turned up a few times. The chain's CDR3 is CARQGASGELFF. For the CDR3, the DNA is TGTGCCAGGCAGGGGGCCTCCGGGGAGCTGTTTTTT. The chain couples TRBV2 to TRBJ2-2, with TRBD1 matching over 8 bases. Germline V gene lookup returns CDR1 SNHLY and CDR2 FYNNEI. The CDR3 contains 12 residues. Trimming took 9 bases from V and 6 from J; bases not matched to a gene: 3.